The subject of this entry is one T cell receptor (beta chain). The antigen remains unidentified. This sample is drawn from a study of regulatory T cells in long-lasting Graves disease. Study-level findings and limits: Fewer public clonotypes were shared by new patients (around 960) than by persistent patients (2,741).

Researchers made TCR beta libraries by using iRepertoire HTBI primers and running Arm-PCR on CDR3 regions. Via MiXCR, TCRdb re-called the multiplex PCR reads, giving one row per CDR3 protein. The sample shows around 460,000 distinct CDR3 sequences, 20% to 25% of them seen only once. This CDR3 has 19 residues. Germline lookup yields CDR1 MGHRA and CDR2 YSYEKL. V lost 3 bases and J lost 0; bases outside the gene matches: 8. Regarding time point: persistent/refractory GD, antithyroid drugs over 5 years with positive TRAb. Preparation of the TCR library used RNA extracted from PBMCs. The receptor was isolated from a female donor with Graves disease. Sequencing used peripheral blood mononuclear cells (PBMCs), obtained when the disease was refractory, from a patient treated with antithyroid drugs. V usage is TRBV4-1 and J usage is TRBJ2-2; 12 bases agree with TRBD1. For the CDR3, the DNA is TGCGCCAGCAGCCAGTTTCCGGGACAGGGGGCCGCGAACACCGGGGAGCTGTTTTTT. Translation: CASSQFPGQGAANTGELFF.